The rows below give T cell receptor beta chains drawn from one sample of a study of molecular identifiers for immune sequencing clone quantification. TCRdb re-called the PCR reads with MiXCR, one entry per CDR3 protein. The profile shows over 550,000 distinct CDR3 sequences, around 25% of them singletons. Material: naive CD8+ T cells from blood, with Jurkat cell RNA spiked in. These receptors all come from a human donor in good health. Some libraries in this study had Jurkat cell RNA spiked in. The CDR3 runs from the conserved cysteine through the conserved F or W. Size is stated for part of the rows, as once, few or many counts, or as a class when the clone is expanded.

J: TRBJ2-5
size: few
V: TRBV13
CDR3: CASSLAGARGETQYF

J: TRBJ1-6
size: many
V: TRBV20-1
CDR3: CSARGDWINSPLHF

J: TRBJ2-7
size: few
V: TRBV4-1
CDR3: CASSQDLQDRYDEQYF

J: TRBJ1-1
size: many
V: TRBV4-1
CDR3: CASSRLWDRVTEAFF

J: TRBJ2-7
size: once
V: TRBV3-1
CDR3: CASSLRGLGGYEQYF

J: TRBJ1-1
size: many
V: TRBV11-2
CDR3: CASSLVNRGETEAFF

J: TRBJ2-3
size: many
V: TRBV6-2/TRBV6-3
CDR3: CASSYTPSADTQYF

J: TRBJ1-1
size: many
V: TRBV3-1
CDR3: CASSQVRGPEAFF

J: TRBJ2-3
size: many
V: TRBV29-1
CDR3: CSAVRTAKGSTDTQYF

J: TRBJ2-3
size: -
V: TRBV13
CDR3: CASRGTSGTDTQYF

J: TRBJ1-5
size: -
V: TRBV7-2
CDR3: CASRPRDRDQPQHF

J: TRBJ2-5
size: many
V: TRBV6-5
CDR3: CASSRVAGAGETQYF

J: TRBJ2-7
size: -
V: TRBV7-2
CDR3: CASSFYLGGSYEQYF

J: TRBJ1-2
size: -
V: TRBV20-1
CDR3: CSARDIKLGAANYGYTF

J: TRBJ2-3
size: few
V: TRBV13
CDR3: CPSRYTDTQYF

J: TRBJ1-3
size: few
V: TRBV7-9
CDR3: CASSHMTGSGNTIYF

J: TRBJ2-1
size: many
V: TRBV10-3
CDR3: CAISEGGNEQFF

J: TRBJ2-3
size: many
V: TRBV29-1
CDR3: CSVPLRGSPDTQYF

J: TRBJ2-3
size: once
V: TRBV19
CDR3: CASSIDSSGGGDTQYF

J: TRBJ2-5
size: many
V: TRBV29-1
CDR3: CSVEVAGGPETQYF

J: TRBJ1-2
size: many
V: TRBV29-1
CDR3: CSVKAGSDIPYTF

J: TRBJ2-1
size: -
V: TRBV6-6
CDR3: CASSTLAGAVDEQFF

J: TRBJ1-2
size: many
V: TRBV14
CDR3: CASSQTGIFGYTF

J: TRBJ1-1
size: few
V: TRBV27
CDR3: CASSSGLGTEAFF

J: TRBJ1-1
size: many
V: TRBV20-1
CDR3: CSARTGMNTEAFF

J: TRBJ2-2
size: -
V: TRBV5-1
CDR3: CASSSFPGTGELFF

J: TRBJ1-2
size: many
V: TRBV4-1
CDR3: CASSQDMRQGYYGYTF

J: TRBJ1-5
size: few
V: TRBV6-1
CDR3: CASSQAGQGVFSNQPQHF

J: TRBJ1-5
size: -
V: TRBV4-1
CDR3: CASSLAGAGYGNPPQHF

J: TRBJ1-5
size: -
V: TRBV7-2
CDR3: CASSQGGYSNQPQHF

J: TRBJ2-1
size: -
V: TRBV19
CDR3: CASSTQGIHNEQFF

J: TRBJ2-5
size: -
V: TRBV15
CDR3: CATSRGLGGIQETQYF

J: TRBJ1-1
size: -
V: TRBV7-9
CDR3: CASSYQVGYNTEAFF

J: TRBJ2-5
size: -
V: TRBV6-5
CDR3: CASSPRDSSETQYF

J: TRBJ2-2
size: many
V: TRBV29-1
CDR3: CSASTRGSNTGELFF

J: TRBJ2-3
size: many
V: TRBV5-4
CDR3: CAVPSGGTDTQYF

J: TRBJ2-1
size: -
V: TRBV11-2
CDR3: CASIGTQYNEQFF

J: TRBJ2-1
size: many
V: TRBV5-1
CDR3: CASSSLGQISSYNEQFF

J: TRBJ1-2
size: -
V: TRBV30
CDR3: CAWSAPGQGIYGYTF

J: TRBJ1-5
size: many
V: TRBV7-2
CDR3: CASSSLDGGNQPQHF

J: TRBJ2-5
size: few
V: TRBV6-2/TRBV6-3
CDR3: CASSYGGGGPVTQYF

J: TRBJ1-5
size: many
V: TRBV5-6
CDR3: CASSLSGSYNQPQHF